Presented here are 29 T cell receptor beta chains from one specimen sequenced in a study of graft-versus-host responses after intestinal transplantation. Here immunoSEQ multiplex PCR was the method, and the copy in TCRdb shows in-frame clones only, minus some. The sample lists about 97,000 clones, 80% to 95% occurring once. The material sequenced was PBMCs, taken 450 to 480 days after intestinal transplant. These receptors all come from a human patient who received an intestinal transplant, so some T cells may come from the graft donor.

J is TRBJ1-1 and V is TRBV18; TRBD1 matches at 11 bases. CDR1 is KGHSH, CDR2 LQKENI, per germline. The CDR3 spans 15 residues. The V and J ends lost 2 bases and 1 base, in that order; junction bases with no gene match: 0. The DNA for the CDR3 is TGTGCCAGCTCACCAGGGACAGGGGGGAACACTGAAGCTTTCTTT. Translation gives CASSPGTGGNTEAFF.

The chain combines TRBV7-6 with TRBJ1-1, with TRBD1 as a possible D gene (5 bases). The V gene lost 5 bases and the J gene lost 6 bases, with 10 bases spanning the gap. The CDR3 is 12 residues long. Germline CDR1 reads SGHVS; CDR2 reads FNYEAQ. This CDR3 reads CASSGEGPEAFF. As DNA, the CDR3 is TGTGCCAGCAGCGGAGAGGGGCCTGAAGCTTTCTTT.

The chain has TRBV6-1 and TRBJ2-7; 13 nucleotides agree with TRBD2. The CDR3 has 15 residues. Unmatched junction bases numbered 6, after V lost 8 bases and J lost 2 bases. Germline values: CDR1 MNHNS, CDR2 SASEGT. CDR3 loop: CASRIGTSGTYEQYF. As DNA, the CDR3 is TGTGCCAGCCGAATAGGGACTAGCGGGACCTACGAGCAGTACTTC.

V and J are TRBV7-9 and TRBJ1-2; D may be TRBD1 (5 bases). Per the germline V gene, CDR1 is SEHNR and CDR2 is FQNEAQ (reference sequence). V was cut by 1 base and J by 4 bases, with 13 bases left in between. CDR3 length equals 15 residues. DNA for the CDR3: TGTGCCAGCAGCTTAGGGGGGACGCCCGTCTATGGCTACACCTTC. This sequence encodes CASSLGGTPVYGYTF.

The chain uses TRBV7-8 and TRBJ1-1; D ambiguous. The CDR3 length is 12 residues. Germline lookup yields CDR1 SGHVS and CDR2 FQNEAQ. The germline V and J ends were trimmed by 5 bases and 4 bases, with 8 bases remaining between them. CDR3 in DNA: TGTGCCAGCAGCCTCGGTACCACTGAAGCTTTCTTT. Encoded protein: CASSLGTTEAFF.

The V gene is TRBV4-1, the J gene TRBJ1-2; the D is unclear. V was pared by 0 bases and J by 2 bases, with 7 bases between. The CDR3 loop spans 14 amino acids. Germline assignment: CDR1 MGHRA and CDR2 YSYEKL. Here the CDR3 reads CASSQDRWNYGYTF. The CDR3 DNA reads as TGCGCCAGCAGCCAAGATCGGTGGAACTATGGCTACACCTTC.

The V gene is TRBV7-2, the J gene TRBJ2-3; 10 positions match TRBD2. In germline, CDR1 is SGHTA, CDR2 FQGNSA. The CDR3 sequence is 16 residues long. V was pared by 5 bases and J by 0 bases, with 5 bases of the junction left unmatched. This chain's CDR3 is CASSRTSGASTDTQYF. The CDR3 DNA sequence: TGTGCCAGCAGCAGAACTAGCGGGGCTAGCACAGATACGCAGTATTTT. Using reference TRBV7-2 and TRBJ2-3 for the parts outside the CDR3, the full variable domain is GAGVSQSPSNKVTEKGKDVELRCDPISGHTALYWYRQSLGQGLEFLIYFQGNSAPDKSGLPSDRFSAERTGGSVSTLTIQRTQQEDSAVYLCASSRTSGASTDTQYFGPGTRLTVL.

The rearrangement links TRBV29-1 to TRBJ1-1; TRBD1 might be the D (5 bases). The germline gives CDR1 SQVTM, CDR2 ANQGSEA. The CDR3 extends over 12 amino acids. Trimming cost V 7 bases and J 0 bases, with 9 bases left between them. This CDR3 is CSGGTLNTEAFF. The DNA for the CDR3 is TGCAGCGGGGGGACCCTGAACACTGAAGCTTTCTTT.

V and J are TRBV11-1 and TRBJ1-1; tentative D call: TRBD1 (5 bases). CDR3 length: 13 residues. Between the trimmed V and J ends, which lost 1 base and 6 bases, there was a span of 9 bases. Germline V gene sequence: CDR1 SGHAT, CDR2 FQDESV (reference sequence). CDR3 amino acids: CASSLGGFPEAFF. As DNA, the CDR3 is TGTGCCAGCAGCTTAGGGGGGTTCCCTGAAGCTTTCTTT. Combining the CDR3 with reference TRBV11-1 and TRBJ1-1 gives the whole variable domain EAEVAQSPRYKITEKSQAVAFWCDPISGHATLYWYRQILGQGPELLVQFQDESVVDDSQLPKDRFSAERLKGVDSTLKIQPAELGDSAMYLCASSLGGFPEAFFGQGTRLTVV.

In DNA, the CDR3 is TGCAGCGTCGTCCGACAGGGAGGGAACACTGAAGCTTTCTTT. Its translation: CSVVRQGGNTEAFF. The chain links TRBV29-1 to TRBJ1-1, with 7 nucleotides matching TRBD1. CDR1 and CDR2 from the germline V gene are SQVTM and ANQGSEA. The CDR3 runs to 14 residues. The junction had 8 bases not matched to a gene; V was cut back by 6 bases and J by 1 base.

The chain has TRBV18 and TRBJ1-2; D is ambiguous. Trimming removed 0 bases at V and 2 bases at J, with 16 bases between. The CDR3 totals 17 residues. Germline V gives CDR1 KGHSH, CDR2 LQKENI. The CDR3 nucleotides read TGTGCCAGCTCACCACCGAGGTACGGGTCGGGGAACTATGGCTACACCTTC. It specifies CASSPPRYGSGNYGYTF.

The chain combines TRBV7-6 with TRBJ2-3; D not resolved. This CDR3 comprises 12 residues. V lost 3 bases and J lost 8, with 9 bases in between. From germline, CDR1 is SGHVS and CDR2 FNYEAQ. The CDR3 loop is CASSLGSGTQYF. As DNA, the CDR3 is TGTGCCAGCAGCTTGGGCTCGGGTACGCAGTATTTT.

The chain couples TRBV21-1 to TRBJ1-2; the D segment call TRBD1 is taken from the table without a DNA check. TRBV21-1 constitutes a pseudogene. The CDR3 runs to 14 residues. CDR3 loop: CASSHREFGYGYTF. The CDR3 DNA is TGTGCCAGCAGCCACAGGGAGTTTGGCTATGGCTACACCTTC.

The J gene is TRBJ2-3, the V gene TRBV7-9; 12 nucleotides match TRBD2. The length of the CDR3 is 15 residues. Trimming removed 2 bases from V and 6 bases from J; junction bases left unmatched: 3. The germline V gene encodes CDR1 SEHNR and CDR2 FQNEAQ (reference sequence). The CDR3 DNA is TGTGCCAGCAGCTTACTAGCGGGGGGGATGGATACGCAGTATTTT. Residues: CASSLLAGGMDTQYF.

The chain carries TRBV11-3 and TRBJ2-1; TRBD1 or TRBD2 may be the D gene (6 bases each). The CDR3 length is 13 residues. V shed 3 bases and J shed 7 bases, with 10 bases lying between them. CDR1 and CDR2 (germline): SGHNT, YENEEA. CDR3 coding DNA: TGTGCCAGCAGCTTCAGAGGGGGGAATGAGCAGTTCTTC. It is translated as CASSFRGGNEQFF. The full variable domain, completed using reference TRBV11-3 and TRBJ2-1, is EAGVVQSPRYKIIEKKQPVAFWCNPISGHNTLYWYLQNLGQGPELLIRYENEEAVDDSQLPKDRFSAERLKGVDSTLKIQPAELGDSAVYLCASSFRGGNEQFFGPGTRLTVL.

A single count supports this clone. The CDR3 bases are TGTGCCAGCAGCGAACTAGCGGGGATCGTAGAGACCCAGTACTTC. This sequence encodes CASSELAGIVETQYF. This chain links TRBV7-8 with TRBJ2-5; 10 bases align to TRBD2. Germline CDR1 is SGHVS and CDR2 is FQNEAQ. V lost 5 bases, J lost 4 bases, and 7 bases stayed unmatched. CDR3 length equals 15 residues.

J is TRBJ1-2 and V is TRBV5-6; 7 nucleotides align to TRBD1. V shed 4 bases, J shed 1 base, and the junction held 1 base outside the gene matches. There are 13 residues in the CDR3. Per germline, CDR1 SGHDT and CDR2 YYEEEE. CDR3 bases: TGTGCCAGCAGCACAGGGGTTAACTATGGCTACACCTTC. Its protein is CASSTGVNYGYTF.

In its sample, this clone was seen a few times. J is TRBJ1-2 and V is TRBV1. TRBV1 is a listed pseudogene. This CDR3 region has 12 residues. The CDR3: CTSSQEWGSYTF. In nucleotides, the CDR3 is TGCACCAGCAGCCAAGAATGGGGAAGCTACACCTTC.

This chain links TRBV5-3 with TRBJ2-3; TRBD1 or TRBD2 may be the D gene (6 bases each). TRBV5-3 has ORF status, its function being uncertain. The V and J ends lost 10 bases and 0 bases respectively, with 12 bases between them. The CDR3 is 13 residues long. The CDR3 spells CAGGLPSTDTQYF. CDR3 nucleotides: TGTGCCGGGGGGCTACCCAGCACAGATACGCAGTATTTT.

This clone was seen once. This chain joins TRBV27 and TRBJ1-5; TRBD1 might be the D (5 bases). The V gene's germline CDR1 is MNHEY and CDR2 SMNVEV (reference sequence). CDR3 length equals 14 residues. Trimming removed 0 bases at V and 6 bases at J, with 9 bases between. The CDR3 bases are TGTGCCAGCAGTTTATCCGGGACGGGTCAGCCCCAGCATTTT. Translation gives CASSLSGTGQPQHF.

J is TRBJ2-5 and V is TRBV10-3, with D perhaps assigned TRBD1 or TRBD2 (5 bases each). The ends were cut back, 5 bases at V and 5 bases at J, with 9 bases in the middle. CDR1 ENHRY and CDR2 SYGVKD come from the germline V gene. CDR3 length: 12 residues. This chain's CDR3 is CAISRGVETQYF. CDR3 nucleotide sequence: TGTGCCATCAGTAGGGGAGTGGAGACCCAGTACTTC.

V and J are TRBV5-1 and TRBJ1-3; D gene uncertain. CDR1 is SGHRS and CDR2 is YFSETQ in the germline V gene. The CDR3 is 15 amino acids. V was clipped by 0 bases and J by 0 bases, with 7 bases between them. The CDR3, as DNA: TGCGCCAGCAGCTTGGACGGAGACTCTGGAAACACCATATATTTT. It encodes CASSLDGDSGNTIYF. Full variable domain (missing parts from reference TRBV5-1 and TRBJ1-3): KAGVTQTPRYLIKTRGQQVTLSCSPISGHRSVSWYQQTPGQGLQFLFEYFSETQRNKGNFPGRFSGRQFSNSRSEMNVSTLELGDSALYLCASSLDGDSGNTIYFGEGSWLTVV.

This chain connects TRBV2 to TRBJ1-6; no clear D gene. The CDR3 runs 14 residues. Deletions cut 8 bases from V and 3 bases from J, with 11 bases between. The germline V gene encodes CDR1 SNHLY and CDR2 FYNNEI. The CDR3 DNA sequence: TGTGCCAGCCAACGGGAAAGCTATAATTCACCCCTCCACTTT. This encodes CASQRESYNSPLHF.

The chain joins TRBV5-4 to TRBJ1-1; unclear D gene. This CDR3 spans 14 amino acids. CDR1 and CDR2 from the germline V gene are SGHNT and YYREEE (reference sequence). Deletions cut 0 bases from V and 3 bases from J, with 9 bases between. The CDR3 loop reads CASSLGGRDTEAFF. The CDR3 DNA is TGTGCCAGCAGCTTGGGGGGTCGGGACACTGAAGCTTTCTTT.

This clone appeared a single time. The chain couples TRBV4-1 to TRBJ1-5; D call uncertain. V lost 0 bases and J lost 6, with 6 bases in between. The CDR3 is 13 residues long. Per the germline V gene, CDR1 is MGHRA and CDR2 is YSYEKL. CDR3 protein: CASSQELSQPQHF. The CDR3 nucleotides read TGCGCCAGCAGCCAAGAACTTAGTCAGCCCCAGCATTTT.

The V call is TRBV6-1, the J call TRBJ2-7; D is unclear. This CDR3 comprises 12 residues. The germline CDR1 and CDR2 sequences are MNHNS and SASEGT. The ends were cut back, 6 bases at V and 1 base at J, with 7 bases in the middle. CDR3 DNA sequence: TGTGCCAGCAGCCAGGCTTCCTACGAGCAGTACTTC. It translates to CASSQASYEQYF.

This clone was picked up a small number of times. Other DNA sequences from this sample encode an identical CDR3 as well. The chain combines TRBV4-2 with TRBJ2-6, with D perhaps being TRBD1 or TRBD2 (5 bases each). V lost 0 bases, J lost 2 bases, and 8 bases lay in between. The CDR3 is 16 residues long. CDR1 is LGHNA, CDR2 YNFKEQ, per germline. Written as DNA, the CDR3 is TGTGCCAGCAGCCAAGATGGGGGTGCTGGGGCCAACGTCCTGACTTTC. Protein: CASSQDGGAGANVLTF.

V is TRBV20-1 and J is TRBJ1-4; D ambiguous. The germline V and J ends were trimmed by 1 base and 11 bases, with 5 bases remaining between them. Germline-derived CDR1 and CDR2 are DFQATT and SNEGSKA (reference sequence). This CDR3 contains 10 residues. The CDR3 loop is CSARVGKLFF. The CDR3 DNA is TGCAGTGCTAGAGTAGGGAAACTGTTTTTT.

The V call is TRBV5-4, the J call TRBJ2-7; 7 bases are shared with TRBD2. Trimming cost V 4 bases and J 0 bases; bases outside gene matches: 4. This CDR3 is built from 14 residues. The germline gives CDR1 SGHNT, CDR2 YYREEE (reference sequence). CDR3 nucleotide sequence: TGTGCCAGCAGCCGACGGGACTACTCCTACGAGCAGTACTTC. Its protein product is CASSRRDYSYEQYF.